Below are 25 T cell receptor beta chains sequenced from a single sample in a study of blood T cell repertoires in COVID-19. Profiling relied on immunoSEQ multiplex PCR, and the TCRdb table lists in-frame clones only, not all of them. The table has 270,000 or so clones, 85% to 90% seen once. The sequencing input was peripheral blood. Receptors originate from a woman aged 40 to 55 who had recovered from COVID-19.

A few counts support this clone. The genes are TRBV12-5 and TRBJ2-1, with 8 bases lining up with TRBD2. This CDR3 contains 17 residues. CDR1 LGHNT and CDR2 FRNRAP come from the germline V gene. J gave up 9 bases and V 1 base, and 14 bases lay outside the gene matches. The CDR3 here is CASGLGAAGVGESEQFF. CDR3 coding DNA: TGTGCTAGTGGTTTGGGAGCAGCGGGAGTAGGAGAGAGTGAGCAGTTCTTC.

V gene TRBV5-1 combines with J gene TRBJ2-3; the match to TRBD1 covers 7 bases. The ends lost 4 bases at V and 0 bases at J; junction bases unmatched: 11. The CDR3 is 17 amino acids. CDR1 and CDR2 (germline): SGHRS, YFSETQ. The CDR3 bases are TGCGCCAGCAGCGAGGAAAGACAGGGTTGGAGCACAGATACGCAGTATTTT. Residues: CASSEERQGWSTDTQYF.

The gene calls are TRBV19 and TRBJ2-5; 7 bases align to TRBD1. V shed 5 bases, J shed 5 bases, and the junction held 8 bases outside the gene matches. CDR3 length: 14 amino acids. CDR1 is LNHDA, CDR2 SQIVND, per germline (reference sequence). The chain's CDR3 is CASSGQASGETQYF. In nucleotides, the CDR3 is TGTGCCAGTAGTGGACAGGCCTCAGGGGAGACCCAGTACTTC. Based on the CDR3 plus reference TRBV19 and TRBJ2-5, the full variable domain is DGGITQSPKYLFRKEGQNVTLSCEQNLNHDAMYWYRQDPGQGLRLIYYSQIVNDFQKGDIAEGYSVSREKKESFPLTVTSAQKNPTAFYLCASSGQASGETQYFGPGTRLLVL.

This CDR3 is CASSDPTHLGTQYF. CDR3 DNA sequence: TGTGCCAGCAGTGACCCGACTCATCTCGGGACCCAGTACTTC. The chain couples TRBV2 to TRBJ2-5; no definite D call. Per germline, CDR1 SNHLY and CDR2 FYNNEI. CDR3 size: 14 residues. V shed 3 bases and J shed 7 bases, with 15 bases lying between them.

V gene TRBV19 combines with J gene TRBJ2-2; 7 positions agree with TRBD2. CDR1 is LNHDA and CDR2 is SQIVND in the germline V gene (reference sequence). J was trimmed by 8 bases and V by 5 bases; bases with no gene match: 11. CDR3 size: 15 residues. The CDR3 sequence is CASSYSASGSGELFF. CDR3 nucleotides: TGTGCCAGTAGTTACTCGGCTAGCGGTTCGGGGGAGCTGTTTTTT.

The chain combines TRBV28 with TRBJ1-1; a possible D gene is TRBD1 (6 bases). The CDR3 is 13 residues long. V lost 5 bases, J lost 1 base, and 8 bases lay in between. The V gene's germline CDR1 is MDHEN and CDR2 SYDVKM. This chain's CDR3 is CASSGGQNTEAFF. The DNA for the CDR3 is TGTGCCAGCAGTGGGGGACAGAACACTGAAGCTTTCTTT.

The CDR3 loop is CASILRDGGVGYTF. CDR3 coding DNA: TGTGCCAGCATCCTTAGGGATGGGGGCGTGGGCTACACCTTC. V and J are TRBV7-9 and TRBJ1-2; weak D call: TRBD1 (6 bases). The CDR3 is 14 amino acids. Germline V gene sequence: CDR1 SEHNR, CDR2 FQNEAQ (reference sequence). V lost 7 bases to trimming and J lost 8 bases, with 20 bases between them.

The genes are TRBV21-1 and TRBJ2-1; TRBD1 is the table's D call and was not checked against the DNA. TRBV21-1 is a documented pseudogene. The CDR3 is 17 amino acids. CDR3 sequence (DNA): TGTGCCAGCAGCTGCCAAGGGGGCCCCCCTCTACACAATGAGCAGTTCTTC. Translating it yields CASSCQGGPPLHNEQFF.

This chain joins TRBV15 and TRBJ2-5; TRBD2 agrees at 10 bases. V was clipped by 1 base and J by 4 bases; unmatched bases: 9. Looked up from germline, CDR1 is LNHNV and CDR2 is YYDKDF (reference sequence). The length of the CDR3 is 17 residues. DNA of the CDR3: TGTGCCACCAGCAGAGGACGAAGCGGGGGGGCCGGAGAGACCCAGTACTTC. This translates into CATSRGRSGGAGETQYF. Looking up the rest from reference TRBV15 and TRBJ2-5 gives the full variable domain: DAMVIQNPRYQVTQFGKPVTLSCSQTLNHNVMYWYQQKSSQAPKLLFHYYDKDFNNEADTPDNFQSRRPNTSFCFLDIRSPGLGDTAMYLCATSRGRSGGAGETQYFGPGTRLLVL.

V and J are TRBV6-5 and TRBJ1-1; D unresolved. Trimming removed 0 bases from V and 3 bases from J, with 11 bases in between. CDR3 length: 15 amino acids. Per the germline V gene, CDR1 is MNHEY and CDR2 is SVGAGI. In DNA form, the CDR3 reads TGTGCCAGCAGTTACTCTTACAGTGGTGACACTGAAGCTTTCTTT. Translation: CASSYSYSGDTEAFF.

This chain connects TRBV28 to TRBJ2-6; D is undetermined. Germline CDR1 is MDHEN and CDR2 is SYDVKM. This CDR3 is built from 14 residues. V dropped 8 bases and J dropped 2 bases, with 10 bases sitting between them. The CDR3 here is CASELTTGANVLTF. The CDR3 nucleotides are TGTGCCAGCGAGCTAACCACTGGGGCCAACGTCCTGACTTTC. The complete variable domain, with remaining parts taken from reference TRBV28 and TRBJ2-6, reads DVKVTQSSRYLVKRTGEKVFLECVQDMDHENMFWYRQDPGLGLRLIYFSYDVKMKEKGDIPEGYSVSREKKERFSLILESASTNQTSMYLCASELTTGANVLTFGAGSRLTVL.

The V and J genes are TRBV6-5 and TRBJ2-3, with D perhaps matching TRBD2 (5 bases). Looked up from germline, CDR1 is MNHEY and CDR2 is SVGAGI. The V end lost 7 bases, the J end lost 0 bases, and 11 bases lay between the germline ends. This CDR3 region has 14 residues. The CDR3 region is CASKTTTSTDTQYF. As DNA, the CDR3 is TGTGCCAGCAAGACTACGACTAGCACAGATACGCAGTATTTT.

This chain links TRBV27 with TRBJ2-5; 10 bases match TRBD1. Germline loops: CDR1 MNHEY, CDR2 SMNVEV (reference sequence). Trimming took 3 bases from V and 5 from J; bases not matched to a gene: 3. CDR3 size: 14 residues. The CDR3 is CASSLRQGAETQYF. Here the CDR3 DNA reads TGTGCCAGCAGTTTGAGACAGGGGGCGGAGACCCAGTACTTC.

The chain combines TRBV11-2 with TRBJ2-7, with TRBD2 matching over 9 bases. Germline values: CDR1 SGHAT, CDR2 FQNNGV. This CDR3 spans 16 amino acids. V lost 4 bases, J lost 3 bases, and 10 bases stayed unmatched. In DNA form, the CDR3 reads TGTGCCAGCAGCTGGCCTCGAGCGGGGGGCGACTACGAGCAGTACTTC. Its protein is CASSWPRAGGDYEQYF.

This chain connects TRBV9 to TRBJ2-7; 7 bases fit TRBD2. V lost 4 bases, J lost 1 base, and 11 bases stayed unmatched. CDR3 size: 16 residues. CDR1 is SGDLS and CDR2 is YYNGEE in the germline V gene. The CDR3 DNA reads TGTGCCAGCAGCTCGGGGGGTGGCAGTGCTTCCTACGAGCAGTACGTC. Translating gives CASSSGGGSASYEQYV.

This clone has just a few counts. The V and J genes are TRBV28 and TRBJ2-5, with D perhaps TRBD2 (6 bases). Trimming removed 4 bases at V and 0 bases at J, with 18 bases between. The CDR3 spans 17 residues. Germline CDR1 MDHEN, CDR2 SYDVKM. The CDR3: CASSSGVREGNQETQYF. DNA of the CDR3: TGTGCCAGCAGTTCGGGGGTAAGGGAAGGGAACCAAGAGACCCAGTACTTC.

The chain joins TRBV6-6 to TRBJ2-1; D remains ambiguous. Germline V gene lookup returns CDR1 MNHNY and CDR2 SVGAGI (reference sequence). The CDR3 has 13 residues. V dropped 5 bases and J dropped 4 bases, with 9 bases sitting between them. The CDR3: CASSALSYNEQFF. The CDR3 bases are TGTGCCAGCAGTGCACTCTCTTACAATGAGCAGTTCTTC.

This rearrangement joins TRBV15 to TRBJ1-5, with 7 bases lining up with TRBD1. Per germline, CDR1 LNHNV and CDR2 YYDKDF (reference sequence). CDR3 size: 17 residues. The trim removed 3 bases at V and 1 base at J, leaving 9 bases unmatched. CDR3 in DNA: TGTGCCACCAGCAGGGAGGACAGGTCCCCGAGCAATCAGCCCCAGCATTTT. It codes for CATSREDRSPSNQPQHF.

The rearrangement uses TRBV19 and TRBJ2-2; no reliable D call. Germline loops: CDR1 LNHDA, CDR2 SQIVND (reference sequence). Trimming shortened V by 2 bases and J by 4 bases, and 14 bases separated the two germline ends. The CDR3 extends over 16 amino acids. This CDR3 is CASSIQTVRRTGELFF. In DNA, the CDR3 is TGTGCCAGTAGTATACAGACCGTGAGGCGCACCGGGGAGCTGTTTTTT.

The V gene is TRBV6-2 or TRBV6-3, the J gene TRBJ1-6, with unresolved D. Germline CDR1 MNHEY, CDR2 SVGEGT. This CDR3 is 13 amino acids long. V was pared by 6 bases and J by 10 bases, with 13 bases between. Here the CDR3 reads CASSSPPASPLHF. CDR3 sequence (DNA): TGTGCCAGCAGCTCCCCCCCTGCGTCACCCCTCCACTTT.

This sequence joins TRBV27 and TRBJ1-1; 10 bases are shared with TRBD1. With 5 bases clipped from V and 1 base from J, the junction kept 7 bases outside the gene matches. CDR1 MNHEY and CDR2 SMNVEV come from the germline V gene (reference sequence). The CDR3 has 16 residues. CDR3 in amino acids: CASSGGQGRRNTEAFF. The CDR3 DNA reads as TGTGCCAGCAGTGGGGGACAGGGGAGGAGGAACACTGAAGCTTTCTTT.

The chain uses TRBV6-1 and TRBJ1-6, with D maybe TRBD1 (5 bases). Trimming removed 2 bases at V and 14 bases at J, with 19 bases between. The CDR3 is 15 residues long. Germline V lookup: CDR1 MNHNS, CDR2 SASEGT. CDR3 sequence (DNA): TGTGCCAGCAGTGAACGTGCGGGACGGAGTCTCACCCTCCACTTT. This encodes CASSERAGRSLTLHF.

The chain joins TRBV7-9 to TRBJ1-2, with TRBD1 identical over 8 bases. The CDR3 length is 15 residues. Per germline, CDR1 SEHNR and CDR2 FQNEAQ (reference sequence). With V trimmed by 5 bases and J by 7 bases, 12 bases remained unmatched. The CDR3 sequence is CASSPPLTGEAGYTF. For the CDR3, the DNA is TGTGCCAGCAGCCCCCCTCTGACAGGGGAAGCTGGCTACACCTTC.

This sequence joins TRBV6-5 and TRBJ2-5; D possibly corresponds to TRBD1 (5 bases). This CDR3 spans 13 amino acids. Germline CDR1 and CDR2: MNHEY and SVGAGI. The V end was cut by 6 bases, the J end by 6 bases, with 14 bases between. The CDR3 region has the DNA TGTGCCAGCAGGCTGACAAACAGGCAGACCCAGTACTTC. This sequence encodes CASRLTNRQTQYF.

The CDR3 bases are TGTGCCAGTAGTTTAGTACAGCTGAGCTCTGGAAACACCATATATTTT. It encodes CASSLVQLSSGNTIYF. The chain uses TRBV19 and TRBJ1-3; D gene uncertain. V dropped 5 bases and J dropped 0 bases, with 14 bases sitting between them. The germline V gene encodes CDR1 LNHDA and CDR2 SQIVND (reference sequence). The CDR3 spans 16 residues. The full variable domain, with the rest looked up from reference TRBV19 and TRBJ1-3, is DGGITQSPKYLFRKEGQNVTLSCEQNLNHDAMYWYRQDPGQGLRLIYYSQIVNDFQKGDIAEGYSVSREKKESFPLTVTSAQKNPTAFYLCASSLVQLSSGNTIYFGEGSWLTVV.